The 29 T cell receptor beta chains listed next were all sequenced from one sample in a study of graft-versus-host responses after intestinal transplantation. Produced via immunoSEQ multiplex PCR; TCRdb's table is partial and in-frame only. Of over 40,000 clones in the sample, roughly 95% were seen once. Which antigens these TCRs recognize remains unknown. The source material was unstimulated CD8+ T cells sorted from spleen or lymph node cells, sampled before transplant. All receptors derive from a human donor who was the organ donor for an intestinal transplant.

This clone has just one count. This chain links TRBV19 with TRBJ2-5; 13 bases line up with TRBD2. The V gene end was trimmed by 1 base and the J gene end by 7 bases; junction bases not matched to a gene: 9. The CDR3 consists of 17 residues. The germline V gene has CDR1 LNHDA and CDR2 SQIVND (reference sequence). The CDR3 region is CASSIAPWTSGGLTQYF. The CDR3 bases are TGTGCCAGTAGTATAGCCCCTTGGACTAGCGGGGGCCTGACCCAGTACTTC.

The chain is built from TRBV4-3 and TRBJ2-1; 7 nucleotides align to TRBD2. In germline, CDR1 is LGHNA, CDR2 YSLEER. With 0 bases clipped from V and 2 bases from J, the junction kept 4 bases outside the gene matches. There are 16 residues in the CDR3. CDR3 sequence: CASSQDARGAYNEQFF. The CDR3 DNA is TGCGCCAGCAGCCAAGACGCCCGGGGGGCCTACAATGAGCAGTTCTTC.

The table lists this clone with a count of one. This rearrangement joins TRBV11-1 to TRBJ2-1; TRBD1 aligns across 8 bases. The CDR3 loop spans 17 amino acids. Germline CDR1 reads SGHAT; CDR2 reads FQDESV (reference sequence). The V segment lost 2 bases and the J segment 5 bases; nucleotides outside the gene matches: 11. CDR3 coding DNA: TGTGCCAGCAGCTTACCCCCACAGGGGGATCTAAACAATGAGCAGTTCTTC. It specifies CASSLPPQGDLNNEQFF.

J is TRBJ2-2 and V is TRBV7-9, with 8 bases identical to TRBD1. V was pared by 0 bases and J by 3 bases, with 9 bases of the junction left unmatched. Germline V gene sequence: CDR1 SEHNR, CDR2 FQNEAQ (reference sequence). CDR3 length equals 18 residues. The CDR3 here is CASSLATGALLDTGELFF. The CDR3 nucleotides are TGTGCCAGCAGCTTAGCGACAGGGGCTCTTCTAGACACCGGGGAGCTGTTTTTT. The full variable domain, rest sourced from reference TRBV7-9 and TRBJ2-2, is DTGVSQNPRHKITKRGQNVTFRCDPISEHNRLYWYRQTLGQGPEFLTYFQNEAQLEKSRLLSDRFSAERPKGSFSTLEIQRTEQGDSAMYLCASSLATGALLDTGELFFGEGSRLTVL.

The chain links TRBV13 to TRBJ2-3, with 11 nucleotides matching TRBD2. The trim removed 4 bases at V and 2 bases at J, leaving 5 bases unmatched. The germline CDR1 and CDR2 sequences are PRHDT and FYEKMQ (reference sequence). The CDR3 has 16 amino acids. In nucleotides, the CDR3 is TGTGCCAGCAGCTGGCGACTAGCGGGGAACACAGATACGCAGTATTTT. Translation gives CASSWRLAGNTDTQYF.

This chain links TRBV4-1 with TRBJ2-1; tentatively, D is TRBD1 or TRBD2 (6 bases each). Germline loops: CDR1 MGHRA, CDR2 YSYEKL. V dropped 0 bases and J dropped 4 bases, with 16 bases sitting between them. CDR3 length: 17 amino acids. The CDR3 bases are TGCGCCAGCAGCCAAGAAGCCGGGGGCCTGAGATACAATGAGCAGTTCTTC. It translates to CASSQEAGGLRYNEQFF.

The V gene is TRBV10-3, the J gene TRBJ1-5, with D uncertain. V lost 0 bases and J lost 0, with 12 bases in between. This CDR3 has 17 residues. Germline values: CDR1 ENHRY, CDR2 SYGVKD. The CDR3 region is CAISESSVWDSNQPQHF. CDR3 sequence (DNA): TGTGCCATCAGTGAGTCGTCGGTCTGGGATAGCAATCAGCCCCAGCATTTT.

The rearrangement links TRBV5-8 to TRBJ1-2, with a possible D match to TRBD1 (5 bases). CDR1 is SGHTS and CDR2 is YDEGEE in the germline V gene. The CDR3 totals 14 residues. V lost 3 bases and J lost 5, with 14 bases in between. CDR3 nucleotide sequence: TGTGCCAGCAGCTGGGAGGGGTATTCTTATGGCTACACCTTC. Its translation is CASSWEGYSYGYTF. The full variable domain, with the rest looked up from reference TRBV5-8 and TRBJ1-2, is EAGVTQSPTHLIKTRGQQATLRCSPISGHTSVYWYQQALGLGLQFLLWYDEGEERNRGNFPPRFSGRQFPNYSSELNVNALELEDSALYLCASSWEGYSYGYTFGSGTRLTVV.

This rearrangement joins TRBV13 to TRBJ2-7; 8 nucleotides agree with TRBD2. CDR1 PRHDT and CDR2 FYEKMQ come from the germline V gene (reference sequence). J gave up 1 base and V 5 bases, and 1 base lay outside the gene matches. The CDR3 has 13 residues. CDR3 in amino acids: CASSRGGSYEQYF. The CDR3 bases are TGTGCCAGCAGCCGGGGGGGGTCCTACGAGCAGTACTTC.

The rearrangement uses TRBV10-2 and TRBJ1-3; D possibly corresponds to TRBD1 (5 bases). This CDR3 spans 15 amino acids. Trimming cost V 0 bases and J 1 base, with 7 bases left between them. Germline V gene lookup returns CDR1 WSHSY and CDR2 SAAADI. CDR3 DNA sequence: TGCGCCAGCAGTGAGTCGAGGGGATCTGGAAACACCATATATTTT. Translating gives CASSESRGSGNTIYF.

The chain couples TRBV5-5 to TRBJ2-1, with D possibly matching TRBD2 (6 bases). CDR1 is SGHKS, CDR2 YYEKEE, per germline (reference sequence). This CDR3 has 17 residues. Trimming cost V 1 base and J 0 bases, with 14 bases left between them. CDR3 DNA: TGTGCCAGCAGCTTGAGCGGGCCCTTAAGCTCCTACAATGAGCAGTTCTTC. It specifies CASSLSGPLSSYNEQFF.

This sequence joins TRBV9 and TRBJ2-4, with D uncertain. The CDR3 is 16 residues long. V shed 1 base and J shed 3 bases, with 14 bases lying between them. CDR1 and CDR2 from the germline V gene are SGDLS and YYNGEE. The CDR3 region has the DNA TGTGCCAGCAGCGTACCCAGCCTGTCGGTCAAAAACATTCAGTACTTC. Translated, it gives CASSVPSLSVKNIQYF.

This chain joins TRBV21-1 and TRBJ1-1. TRBV21-1 is reported as a pseudogene. The CDR3 totals 13 residues. CDR3 DNA: TGTGCCAGCAGCAAAGAGGAGTACACTGAAGCTTTCTTT. Amino acid sequence: CASSKEEYTEAFF.

The genes are TRBV4-1 and TRBJ1-3; the match to TRBD1 covers 7 bases. J was trimmed by 2 bases and V by 1 base; bases with no gene match: 5. The CDR3 contains 16 residues. Germline V CDR1 and CDR2: MGHRA, YSYEKL. The CDR3 loop is CASSQVDRVAGNTIYF. In DNA, the CDR3 is TGCGCCAGCAGCCAAGTAGACAGGGTGGCTGGAAACACCATATATTTT.

The gene calls are TRBV7-6 and TRBJ2-7; TRBD2 matches at 7 bases. The J call may not be correct, given that the DNA end is closer to TRBJ2-5. There are 14 residues in the CDR3. Germline loops: CDR1 SGHVS, CDR2 FNYEAQ. The CDR3 DNA is TGTGCCAGCGGCAGAACGGGGGGTTGGGAGACCCAGTACTTC. Translating it yields CASGRTGGWETQYF.

The V call is TRBV15, the J call TRBJ2-2; tentative D call: TRBD1 (6 bases). This CDR3 has 17 residues. V dropped 0 bases and J dropped 0 bases, with 11 bases sitting between them. Looked up from germline, CDR1 is LNHNV and CDR2 is YYDKDF (reference sequence). The CDR3 loop is CATSRDLAGANTGELFF. The CDR3 DNA reads TGTGCCACCAGCAGAGATCTGGCAGGGGCGAACACCGGGGAGCTGTTTTTT.

The chain uses TRBV19 and TRBJ2-2; 8 positions agree with TRBD2. The CDR3 covers 15 residues. CDR1 is LNHDA and CDR2 is SQIVND in the germline V gene (reference sequence). V shed 5 bases and J 5 bases; nucleotides not matched to a gene: 7. The CDR3 sequence: CASSPGTRGTGELFF. The CDR3, as DNA: TGTGCCAGTAGTCCGGGGACTAGAGGGACCGGGGAGCTGTTTTTT.

The chain recombines TRBV6-5 with TRBJ1-2; 8 bases map to TRBD1. The CDR3 loop spans 15 amino acids. Germline CDR1 and CDR2: MNHEY and SVGAGI. Trimming at V came to 7 bases and at J to 2 bases, leaving 9 bases not matched to a gene. This CDR3 reads CASNQDRGGNYGYTF. The CDR3 DNA follows: TGTGCCAGCAATCAAGACAGGGGCGGAAACTATGGCTACACCTTC.

The rearrangement links TRBV5-6 to TRBJ1-1, with D perhaps TRBD1 (6 bases). This CDR3 is 14 amino acids long. Germline assignment: CDR1 SGHDT and CDR2 YYEEEE. Between the trimmed V and J ends, which lost 0 bases and 5 bases, there was a span of 11 bases. The chain's CDR3 is CASSLGRGGTEAFF. Here the CDR3 DNA reads TGTGCCAGCAGCTTGGGCAGGGGCGGGACTGAAGCTTTCTTT.

This sequence joins TRBV11-2 and TRBJ2-2, with 14 bases fitting TRBD2. The CDR3 length is 19 residues. The V and J ends lost 4 bases and 2 bases, in that order; junction bases with no gene match: 9. Per germline, CDR1 SGHAT and CDR2 FQNNGV. As DNA, the CDR3 is TGTGCCAGCAGCTCTATCCGGGGACTAGCGGGAGATAACACCGGGGAGCTGTTTTTT. Protein sequence: CASSSIRGLAGDNTGELFF.

A single count supports this clone. The rearrangement uses TRBV6-4 and TRBJ2-3; 9 bases line up with TRBD1. The CDR3 has 14 amino acids. Per germline, CDR1 MRHNA and CDR2 SNTAGT. V shed 5 bases and J 4 bases; nucleotides not matched to a gene: 4. CDR3 sequence: CASSPGTGPDTQYF. The CDR3 coding sequence is TGTGCCAGCAGTCCCGGGACAGGGCCAGATACGCAGTATTTT.

The rearrangement uses TRBV5-6 and TRBJ2-2, with D perhaps TRBD2 (5 bases). The CDR3 totals 12 residues. Trimming removed 5 bases from V and 6 bases from J, with 8 bases in between. The germline gives CDR1 SGHDT, CDR2 YYEEEE. This CDR3 reads CASSLGAGELFF. In DNA, the CDR3 is TGTGCCAGCAGTCTCGGGGCCGGGGAGCTGTTTTTT.

V is TRBV6-5 and J is TRBJ1-2, with D possibly TRBD1 on 6 matching bases. Germline assignment: CDR1 MNHEY and CDR2 SVGAGI. The CDR3 consists of 14 residues. The V and J ends lost 2 bases and 2 bases respectively, with 9 bases between them. The chain's CDR3 is CASSYQGWNYGYTF. The CDR3, as DNA: TGTGCCAGCAGTTACCAGGGGTGGAACTATGGCTACACCTTC.

The genes are TRBV6-1 and TRBJ2-3, with 11 bases fitting TRBD2. The V and J ends lost 0 bases and 0 bases, in that order; junction bases with no gene match: 5. CDR3 size: 18 residues. Germline V gene data show CDR1 as MNHNS and CDR2 as SASEGT. The CDR3 loop is CASSEAPGLAASTDTQYF. In DNA, the CDR3 is TGTGCCAGCAGTGAAGCTCCGGGACTAGCGGCGAGCACAGATACGCAGTATTTT.

This rearrangement joins TRBV7-9 to TRBJ1-6; 9 nucleotides agree with TRBD1. Germline V gene data show CDR1 as SEHNR and CDR2 as FQNEAQ (reference sequence). This CDR3 comprises 15 residues. V trimming: 5 bases; J trimming: 9 bases; junction bases outside the gene matches: 8. CDR3 sequence: CASSHTGGDGSPLHF. DNA of the CDR3: TGTGCCAGCAGCCACACAGGGGGCGATGGTTCACCCCTCCACTTT.

This chain uses TRBV5-1 with TRBJ1-1; D not certain. Per germline, CDR1 SGHRS and CDR2 YFSETQ. The V gene lost 4 bases and the J gene lost 1 base, with 8 bases spanning the gap. The CDR3 runs to 13 residues. CDR3 DNA sequence: TGCGCCAGCAGCGCGGGGAAGAACACTGAAGCTTTCTTT. Its translation is CASSAGKNTEAFF.

This chain uses TRBV29-1 with TRBJ1-2, with D possibly TRBD1 on 6 matching bases. Trimming removed 2 bases at V and 3 bases at J, with 10 bases between. Germline assignment: CDR1 SQVTM and CDR2 ANQGSEA. CDR3 length: 13 amino acids. The CDR3 DNA reads as TGCAGCGTTGAAACGACAGGCCACTATGGCTACACCTTC. Amino acid sequence: CSVETTGHYGYTF.

The chain couples TRBV7-9 to TRBJ1-4; D is undetermined. The CDR3 loop spans 13 amino acids. Germline-derived CDR1 and CDR2 are SEHNR and FQNEAQ (reference sequence). Deletions cut 5 bases from V and 8 bases from J, with 12 bases between. The CDR3 loop is CASSPRAPEKLFF. For the CDR3, the DNA is TGTGCCAGCAGCCCCCGGGCTCCGGAAAAACTGTTTTTT.

The chain has TRBV12-2 and TRBJ1-1. TRBV12-2 is a pseudogene segment. The CDR3 extends over 11 amino acids. The CDR3 here is CASRPKTASRF. DNA for the CDR3: TGTGCAAGTCGCCCCAAAACAGCGTCCAGGTTT.